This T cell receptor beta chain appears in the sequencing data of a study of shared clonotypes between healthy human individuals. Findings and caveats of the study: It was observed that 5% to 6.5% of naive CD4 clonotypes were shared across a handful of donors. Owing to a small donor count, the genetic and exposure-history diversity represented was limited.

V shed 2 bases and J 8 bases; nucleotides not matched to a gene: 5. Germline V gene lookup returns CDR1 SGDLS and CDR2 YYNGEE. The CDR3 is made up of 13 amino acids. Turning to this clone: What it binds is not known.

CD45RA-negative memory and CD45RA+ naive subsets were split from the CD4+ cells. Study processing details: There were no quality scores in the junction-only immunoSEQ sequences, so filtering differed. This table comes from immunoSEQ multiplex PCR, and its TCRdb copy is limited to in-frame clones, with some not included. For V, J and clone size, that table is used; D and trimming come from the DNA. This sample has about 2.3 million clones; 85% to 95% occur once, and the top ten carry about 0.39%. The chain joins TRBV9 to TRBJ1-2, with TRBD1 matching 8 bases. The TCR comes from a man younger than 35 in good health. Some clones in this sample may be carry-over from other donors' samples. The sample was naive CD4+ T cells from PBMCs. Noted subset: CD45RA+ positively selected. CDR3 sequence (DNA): TGTGCCAGCAGCGTTGGACAGGGAGGCGGCTACACCTTC. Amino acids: CASSVGQGGGYTF.